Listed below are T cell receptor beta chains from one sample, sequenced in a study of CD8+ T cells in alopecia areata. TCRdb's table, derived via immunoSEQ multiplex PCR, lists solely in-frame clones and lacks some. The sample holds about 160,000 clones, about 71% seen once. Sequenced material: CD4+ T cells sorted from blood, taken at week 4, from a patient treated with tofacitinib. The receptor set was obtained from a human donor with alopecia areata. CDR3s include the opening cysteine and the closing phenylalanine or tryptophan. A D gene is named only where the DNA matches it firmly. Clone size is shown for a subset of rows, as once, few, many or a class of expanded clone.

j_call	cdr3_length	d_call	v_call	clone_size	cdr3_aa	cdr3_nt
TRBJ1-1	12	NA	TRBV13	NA	CASSLLDGEAFF	TGTGCCAGCAGCCTCCTAGACGGTGAAGCTTTCTTT
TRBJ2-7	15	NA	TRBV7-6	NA	CASSLGGADSYEQYF	TGTGCCAGCAGCCTGGGGGGGGCAGACTCCTACGAGCAGTACTTC
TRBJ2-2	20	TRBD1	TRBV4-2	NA	CASSQELRDRSHSSGVPLFF	TGTGCCAGCAGCCAAGAACTCCGGGACAGGTCCCACAGTTCCGGTGTTCCGCTGTTTTTT
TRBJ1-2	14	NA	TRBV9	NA	CASSVGPRPSGYTF	TGTGCCAGCAGCGTAGGGCCCAGGCCTAGTGGCTACACCTTC
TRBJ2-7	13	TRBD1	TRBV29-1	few	CSVETGGRDEQYF	TGCAGCGTTGAGACAGGGGGAAGGGACGAGCAGTACTTC
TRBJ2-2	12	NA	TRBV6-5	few	CASSLQTGELFF	TGTGCCAGCAGTTTACAGACCGGGGAGCTGTTTTTT
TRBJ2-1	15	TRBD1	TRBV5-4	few	CASSLGQGAYNEQFF	TGTGCCAGCAGCTTGGGACAGGGGGCCTACAATGAGCAGTTCTTC
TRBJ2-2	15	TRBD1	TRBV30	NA	CACNGAGGNTGELFF	TGTGCCTGCAACGGGGCAGGGGGGAACACCGGGGAGCTGTTTTTT
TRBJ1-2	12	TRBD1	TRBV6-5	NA	CASRQGAGGYTF	TGTGCCAGCAGGCAGGGGGCGGGTGGCTACACCTTC
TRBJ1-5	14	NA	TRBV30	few	CAWSGEGHGQPQHF	TGTGCCTGGAGTGGGGAGGGGCACGGTCAGCCCCAGCATTTT
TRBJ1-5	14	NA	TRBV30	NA	CAWSVLGGLQPQHF	TGTGCCTGGAGCGTCCTCGGGGGTCTTCAGCCCCAGCATTTT
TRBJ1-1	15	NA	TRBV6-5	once	CASSGRGAMNTEAFF	TGTGCCAGCAGTGGTAGGGGCGCGATGAACACTGAAGCTTTCTTT
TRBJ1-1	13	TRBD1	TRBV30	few	CAWIDRGLTEAFF	TGTGCCTGGATAGACAGGGGGCTTACTGAAGCTTTCTTT
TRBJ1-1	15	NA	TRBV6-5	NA	CASSYSLPGTTEAFF	TGTGCCAGCAGTTACTCGTTACCTGGTACCACTGAAGCTTTCTTT
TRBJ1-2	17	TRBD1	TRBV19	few	CASKSLKAGTGVAGYTF	TGTGCCAGTAAGAGTCTTAAAGCCGGGACAGGGGTGGCTGGCTACACCTTC
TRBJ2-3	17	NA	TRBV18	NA	CASSPPGFLMSTDTQYF	TGTGCCAGCTCACCACCGGGGTTCCTTATGAGCACAGATACGCAGTATTTT
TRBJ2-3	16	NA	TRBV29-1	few	CSVEIGWSASTDTQYF	TGCAGCGTTGAAATAGGGTGGAGTGCTAGCACAGATACGCAGTATTTT
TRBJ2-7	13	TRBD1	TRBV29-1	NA	CSVAGTGTYEQYF	TGCAGCGTCGCCGGGACAGGGACCTACGAGCAGTACTTC
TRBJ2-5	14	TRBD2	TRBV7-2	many	CASTQGLALGTQYF	TGTGCCAGCACCCAGGGACTAGCCCTAGGGACCCAGTACTTC
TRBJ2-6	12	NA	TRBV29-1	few	CSVQGQANVLTF	TGCAGCGTGCAGGGTCAGGCCAACGTCCTGACTTTC
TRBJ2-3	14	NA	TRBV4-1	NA	CASSHQPWGDTQYF	TGCGCCAGCAGCCACCAACCTTGGGGAGATACGCAGTATTTT
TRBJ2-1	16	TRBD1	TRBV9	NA	CASSPYGQGSYNEQFF	TGTGCCAGCAGCCCGTATGGACAGGGGTCCTACAATGAGCAGTTCTTC
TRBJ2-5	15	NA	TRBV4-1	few	CASSLMDSNQETQYF	TGCGCCAGCAGCCTTATGGACTCTAACCAAGAGACCCAGTACTTC
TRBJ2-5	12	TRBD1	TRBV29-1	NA	CSVNRGQETQYF	TGCAGCGTTAACAGGGGACAAGAGACCCAGTACTTC
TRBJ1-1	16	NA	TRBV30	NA	CAWSVRGRWVNTEAFF	TGTGCCTGGAGTGTACGGGGACGATGGGTGAACACTGAAGCTTTCTTT
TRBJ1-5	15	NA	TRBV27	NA	CASSIQAYSNQPQHF	TGTGCCAGCAGCATACAGGCCTATAGCAATCAGCCCCAGCATTTT
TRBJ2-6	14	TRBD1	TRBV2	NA	CASSDRAGANVLTF	TGTGCCAGCAGCGACAGGGCTGGGGCCAACGTCCTGACTTTC
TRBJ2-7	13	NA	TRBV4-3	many	CASSQGLGYEQYF	TGCGCCAGCAGCCAAGGACTAGGCTACGAGCAGTACTTC
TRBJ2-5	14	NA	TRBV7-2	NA	CASSDGANQETQYF	TGTGCCAGCAGCGACGGGGCGAACCAAGAGACCCAGTACTTC
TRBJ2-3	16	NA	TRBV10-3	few	CAIAYSGGPSTDTQYF	TGTGCCATCGCCTATAGTGGGGGACCTAGCACAGATACGCAGTATTTT
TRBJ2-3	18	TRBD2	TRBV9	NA	CASSVSLPSGGVSDTQYF	TGTGCCAGCAGCGTATCCCTCCCTAGCGGGGGGGTATCAGATACGCAGTATTTT
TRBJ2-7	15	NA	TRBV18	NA	CASSPVGAVSYEQYF	TGTGCCAGCTCACCCGTGGGGGCCGTCTCCTACGAGCAGTACTTC
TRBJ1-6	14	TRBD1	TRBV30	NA	CALKLGTVNSPLHF	TGTGCCTTGAAACTTGGGACAGTTAATTCACCCCTCCACTTT
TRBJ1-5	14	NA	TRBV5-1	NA	CASSLEGGNQPQHF	TGCGCCAGCAGCTTGGAGGGGGGGAATCAGCCCCAGCATTTT
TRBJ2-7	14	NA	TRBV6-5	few	CASSYSGTESEQYF	TGTGCCAGCAGTTACTCGGGCACGGAGAGTGAGCAGTACTTC
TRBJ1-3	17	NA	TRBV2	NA	CASSARTRPVSGNTIYF	TGTGCCAGCAGCGCCCGGACGCGCCCTGTCTCTGGAAACACCATATATTTT
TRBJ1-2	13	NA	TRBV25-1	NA	CASSDRLGDGYTF	TGTGCCAGCAGTGACCGCTTGGGGGATGGCTACACCTTC
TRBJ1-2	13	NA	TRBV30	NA	CAWVPGNNYGYTF	TGTGCCTGGGTCCCGGGAAATAACTATGGCTACACCTTC
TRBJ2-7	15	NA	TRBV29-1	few	CSALGYRRGGNEQYF	TGCAGCGCCTTAGGATACCGCCGGGGTGGGAACGAGCAGTACTTC
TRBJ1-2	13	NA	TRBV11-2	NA	CASSPFGFRGYTF	TGTGCCAGCAGCCCGTTCGGGTTTAGAGGCTACACCTTC
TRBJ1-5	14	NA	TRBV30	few	CAWSFRGINQPQHF	TGTGCCTGGAGTTTCCGGGGCATAAATCAGCCCCAGCATTTT
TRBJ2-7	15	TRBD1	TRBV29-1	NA	CSVEGPGTGLYEQYF	TGCAGCGTTGAAGGCCCCGGGACAGGCCTCTACGAGCAGTACTTC
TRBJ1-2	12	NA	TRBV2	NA	CASDPLTGVYTF	TGTGCCAGCGACCCCCTCACCGGAGTCTACACCTTC
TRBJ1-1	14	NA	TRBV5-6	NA	CASSLKTANTEAFF	TGTGCCAGCAGCTTGAAGACAGCGAACACTGAAGCTTTCTTT
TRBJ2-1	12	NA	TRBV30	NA	CAWSVGWNEQFF	TGTGCCTGGAGTGTAGGGTGGAATGAGCAGTTCTTC
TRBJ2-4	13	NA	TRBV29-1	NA	CSVAPDGVDVQYF	TGCAGCGTTGCCCCGGACGGGGTAGACGTTCAGTACTTC
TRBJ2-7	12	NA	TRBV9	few	CASRTYRYEQYF	TGTGCCAGCAGGACTTATCGCTACGAGCAGTACTTC
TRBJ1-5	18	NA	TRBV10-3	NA	CAISESSADKIGNQPQHF	TGTGCCATCAGTGAGTCGTCCGCGGATAAGATCGGCAATCAGCCCCAGCATTTT
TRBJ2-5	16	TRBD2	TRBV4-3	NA	CASSQGGVSGEETQYF	TGCGCCAGCAGCCAAGGTGGGGTGAGCGGGGAAGAGACCCAGTACTTC
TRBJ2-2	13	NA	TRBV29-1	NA	CSVGSTNTGELFF	TGCAGCGTTGGAAGTACGAACACCGGGGAGCTGTTTTTT
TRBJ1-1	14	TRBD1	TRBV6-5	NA	CASSARGTGAEAFF	TGTGCCAGCAGTGCCAGGGGGACAGGGGCTGAAGCTTTCTTT
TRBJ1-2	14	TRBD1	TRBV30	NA	CAWSAGTGVYGYTF	TGTGCCTGGAGTGCCGGGACAGGCGTTTATGGCTACACCTTC
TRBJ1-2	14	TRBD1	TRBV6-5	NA	CASSYEGQSYGYTF	TGTGCCAGCAGTTACGAGGGACAGTCCTATGGCTACACCTTC